Listed here are 24 T cell receptor beta chains from one sample, sequenced in a study of CD8 T cells in Susac syndrome. cDNA came from approximately 0.5 to 1 ug RNA primed by random hexamers. Via MiXCR, TCRdb re-called the immunoSEQ multiplex PCR reads, giving one row per CDR3 protein. The sample includes over 120,000 distinct CDR3 sequences, approximately 95% of them seen just once. The sample comprised CD4+ T cells from PBMCs. Every receptor here comes from a human donor with Susac syndrome.

The J gene is TRBJ2-5, the V gene TRBV12-3 or TRBV12-4, with 8 bases that match TRBD1. The CDR3 is 16 residues long. V was pared by 10 bases and J by 0 bases, with 13 bases of the junction left unmatched. CDR3 sequence: CATTQGQDPYQETQYF. The CDR3 nucleotides are TGTGCCACCACACAGGGACAGGACCCGTACCAAGAGACCCAGTACTTC.

The V call is TRBV27, the J call TRBJ1-4, with 7 positions matching TRBD1. CDR1 is MNHEY and CDR2 is SMNVEV in the germline V gene (reference sequence). CDR3 length equals 18 residues. With V trimmed by 5 bases and J by 2 bases, 14 bases remained unmatched. CDR3 sequence (DNA): TGTGCCAGCAGTCTTACTAACAGGGGCTCGGGGACTAATGAAAAACTGTTTTTT. Encoded protein: CASSLTNRGSGTNEKLFF.

V usage is TRBV18 and J usage is TRBJ1-4; D may be TRBD1 (5 bases). This CDR3 is 14 amino acids long. The germline CDR1 and CDR2 sequences are KGHSH and LQKENI. Trimming took off 8 bases at V and 8 bases at J, with 18 bases between the two ends. Here the CDR3 DNA reads TGTGCCAGCCTATCCGGGACGATGGGAGAAAAACTGTTTTTT. Amino acid sequence: CASLSGTMGEKLFF.

This chain links TRBV4-1 with TRBJ1-6; tentatively, D is TRBD1 (5 bases). CDR1 and CDR2 from the germline V gene are MGHRA and YSYEKL. V was clipped by 6 bases and J by 5 bases, with 11 bases between them. The CDR3 runs to 14 residues. The CDR3 sequence: CASRADTNNSPLHF. The CDR3 DNA reads TGCGCCAGCAGAGCGGACACCAATAATTCACCCCTCCACTTT.

This chain joins TRBV12-3 or TRBV12-4 and TRBJ1-2; TRBD1 is a possible D gene (6 bases). The CDR3 sequence is 13 residues long. V lost 4 bases and J 6 bases, leaving 12 bases between the germline ends. CDR3 loop: CASSSTGFNGYTF. The CDR3, as DNA: TGTGCCAGCAGTTCAACAGGGTTCAATGGCTACACCTTC.

This clonotype occurred once. V is TRBV29-1 and J is TRBJ2-6; 8 bases match TRBD1. With 7 bases clipped from V and 0 bases from J, the junction kept 11 bases outside the gene matches. Per the germline V gene, CDR1 is SQVTM and CDR2 is ANQGSEA. CDR3 length: 17 residues. The CDR3 DNA follows: TGCAGCGACCTATCGACAGGGGCCGGCTCTGGGGCCAACGTCCTGACTTTC. Translated, it gives CSDLSTGAGSGANVLTF.

The chain uses TRBV5-1 and TRBJ2-5, with 13 nucleotides matching TRBD2. The germline CDR1 and CDR2 sequences are SGHRS and YFSETQ. Trimming removed 4 bases from V and 4 bases from J; junction bases left unmatched: 4. CDR3 length equals 15 residues. CDR3 sequence reads: CASSAGLAGTETQYF. The CDR3, as DNA: TGCGCCAGCAGCGCGGGACTAGCGGGGACAGAGACCCAGTACTTC.

The rearrangement uses TRBV5-6 and TRBJ1-1, with a possible D match to TRBD1 (6 bases). The CDR3 has 14 amino acids. Germline V gene sequence: CDR1 SGHDT, CDR2 YYEEEE. V lost 2 bases and J lost 4, with 12 bases in between. CDR3 sequence: CASSFYREGTEAFF. The CDR3 DNA is TGTGCCAGCAGCTTCTACAGGGAAGGCACTGAAGCTTTCTTT.

The V call is TRBV6-1, the J call TRBJ1-5; D perhaps matches TRBD1 (5 bases). CDR1 MNHNS and CDR2 SASEGT come from the germline V gene. V was clipped by 6 bases and J by 0 bases, with 21 bases between them. This CDR3 contains 18 residues. DNA of the CDR3: TGTGCCAGCAGCGCCAGGCGTATGGCGGGGCATAGCAATCAGCCCCAGCATTTT. Protein product: CASSARRMAGHSNQPQHF.

This chain uses TRBV2 with TRBJ2-5, with 9 bases fitting TRBD1. Germline V lookup: CDR1 SNHLY, CDR2 FYNNEI. This CDR3 is 15 amino acids long. V lost 6 bases and J lost 4; bases outside the gene matches: 9. CDR3 loop: CASRKRTGEGETQYF. The CDR3 region has the DNA TGTGCCAGCAGAAAAAGGACAGGGGAGGGAGAGACCCAGTACTTC.

The chain employs TRBV7-6 and TRBJ1-1; 10 nucleotides align to TRBD1. Germline CDR1 SGHVS, CDR2 FNYEAQ. With V trimmed by 5 bases and J by 3 bases, 6 bases remained unmatched. The CDR3 is 15 amino acids. The DNA of the CDR3 is TGTGCCAGCAGCCGACCCGGGACAGGGGACACTGAAGCTTTCTTT. Its translation: CASSRPGTGDTEAFF.

The chain carries TRBV19 and TRBJ2-1, with D maybe TRBD2 (5 bases). The CDR3 runs 16 residues. Trimming cost V 5 bases and J 1 base, with 15 bases left between them. Germline values: CDR1 LNHDA, CDR2 SQIVND (reference sequence). This chain's CDR3 is CASSPGLGVSYNEQFF. CDR3 DNA: TGTGCCAGTAGTCCGGGCTTGGGAGTTTCCTACAATGAGCAGTTCTTC. Full variable domain (outside the CDR3, taken from reference TRBV19 and TRBJ2-1): DGGITQSPKYLFRKEGQNVTLSCEQNLNHDAMYWYRQDPGQGLRLIYYSQIVNDFQKGDIAEGYSVSREKKESFPLTVTSAQKNPTAFYLCASSPGLGVSYNEQFFGPGTRLTVL.

The chain employs TRBV20-1 and TRBJ2-7; 13 bases fit TRBD2. Germline V CDR1 and CDR2: DFQATT, SNEGSKA (reference sequence). V shed 6 bases, J shed 4 bases, and the junction held 6 bases outside the gene matches. The CDR3 length is 14 residues. The CDR3 region has the DNA TGCAGTGCCTTCCGGACTAGCGGGGGTTACGAGCAGTACTTC. This sequence encodes CSAFRTSGGYEQYF.

This rearrangement joins TRBV30 to TRBJ2-1, with 9 bases aligning to TRBD2. From germline, CDR1 is GTSNPN and CDR2 SVGIG (reference sequence). V dropped 3 bases and J dropped 6; count of bases not matched to a gene: 18. The CDR3 runs 18 residues. CDR3 region: CAWRPNLWGAGGINEQFF. The CDR3 DNA is TGTGCCTGGAGACCTAACCTTTGGGGAGCGGGGGGTATCAATGAGCAGTTCTTC.

This sequence joins TRBV30 and TRBJ1-5; D is ambiguous. V lost 0 bases and J 10 bases, leaving 10 bases between the germline ends. CDR1 is GTSNPN, CDR2 SVGIG, per germline (reference sequence). CDR3 length: 12 residues. CDR3 region: CAWSVNESPQHF. The CDR3 DNA follows: TGTGCCTGGAGTGTTAACGAGAGTCCCCAGCATTTT.

This clonotype came up a few times. The rearrangement uses TRBV7-2 and TRBJ2-1; 8 bases match TRBD2. This CDR3 has 13 residues. Per germline, CDR1 SGHTA and CDR2 FQGNSA. Trimming removed 1 base from V and 10 bases from J; junction bases left unmatched: 3. This CDR3 reads CASSLGPSGEQFF. CDR3 nucleotide sequence: TGTGCCAGCAGCTTAGGCCCTAGCGGGGAGCAGTTCTTC.

V gene TRBV3-1 combines with J gene TRBJ1-2; D uncertain. This CDR3 has 14 residues. Per germline, CDR1 LGHDT and CDR2 YNNKEL (reference sequence). The V gene lost 1 base and the J gene lost 3 bases, with 9 bases spanning the gap. DNA for the CDR3: TGTGCCAGCAGCCAAGCGTGGGCTGACTATGGCTACACCTTC. It is translated as CASSQAWADYGYTF.

This clonotype was detected a few times. J is TRBJ2-7 and V is TRBV18, with D tentatively TRBD1 or TRBD2 (5 bases each). The V end lost 5 bases, the J end lost 1 base, and 12 bases lay between the germline ends. Germline V gene data show CDR1 as KGHSH and CDR2 as LQKENI. The CDR3 covers 14 residues. CDR3 coding DNA: TGTGCCAGCTCAGGAGGTACAGGTTCCTACGAGCAGTACTTC. This encodes CASSGGTGSYEQYF.

This sequence joins TRBV10-3 and TRBJ2-7; 10 nucleotides agree with TRBD2. The V gene end was trimmed by 8 bases and the J gene end by 4 bases; junction bases not matched to a gene: 8. From germline, CDR1 is ENHRY and CDR2 SYGVKD. This CDR3 spans 14 amino acids. The CDR3 is CAIGRTSGTYEQYF. The CDR3 nucleotides read TGTGCCATCGGAAGGACTAGCGGAACATACGAGCAGTACTTC.

This rearrangement joins TRBV30 to TRBJ1-1; perhaps TRBD1 as D (5 bases). The length of the CDR3 is 13 residues. Deletions cut 5 bases from V and 5 bases from J, with 15 bases between. CDR1 and CDR2 from the germline V gene are GTSNPN and SVGIG (reference sequence). The CDR3 region has the DNA TGTGCCTGGGGGAGAGACAGAGGTACTGAAGCTTTCTTT. Translating gives CAWGRDRGTEAFF.

Here the CDR3 DNA reads TGTGCCTGGAGTGCCCAACAGGGCGCCTCGTACGAGCAGTACTTC. Its protein product is CAWSAQQGASYEQYF. The genes are TRBV30 and TRBJ2-7; D is possibly TRBD1 (6 bases). Germline CDR1 and CDR2: GTSNPN and SVGIG (reference sequence). V dropped 1 base and J dropped 4 bases, with 17 bases sitting between them. The CDR3 is 15 residues long.

The V gene is TRBV6-2 or TRBV6-3, the J gene TRBJ2-7; maybe TRBD1 (7 bases). This CDR3 has 15 amino acids. The germline gives CDR1 MNHEY, CDR2 SVGEGT. Trimming pared 6 bases from V and 2 bases from J, leaving 17 bases between. The CDR3 region is CASSVGGGTTYEQYF. The CDR3 DNA sequence: TGTGCCAGCAGCGTAGGGGGCGGGACCACCTACGAGCAGTACTTC.

The chain carries TRBV28 and TRBJ1-5; no reliable D call. Trimming took 6 bases from V and 6 from J, leaving 12 bases between them. The CDR3 has 13 residues. CDR1 MDHEN and CDR2 SYDVKM come from the germline V gene. DNA for the CDR3: TGTGCCAGCAGCCTACTTCCGGGTCAGCCCCAGCATTTT. It translates to CASSLLPGQPQHF.

The chain couples TRBV20-1 to TRBJ2-7, with D maybe TRBD1 (5 bases). Germline V lookup: CDR1 DFQATT, CDR2 SNEGSKA (reference sequence). The CDR3 length is 12 residues. The V and J ends lost 5 bases and 2 bases respectively, with 10 bases between them. Written as DNA, the CDR3 is TGCAGTGCTGTCAGGGTCCCCTACGAGCAGTACTTC. It yields the protein CSAVRVPYEQYF.